This entry concerns a single TCR beta chain. These data belong to a study of blood T cell repertoires in COVID-19. For the study at large: Both acute and convalescent COVID-19 samples were obtained from the United States, Italy and Spain. Sources were T cells, B-cell-depleted T cells, or PBMCs; the material itself was cDNA or gDNA.

Data came from immunoSEQ multiplex PCR; TCRdb stores just in-frame clones and leaves some out. The sample includes about 80,000 clones, roughly 88% of them seen just once. V lost 4 bases and J lost 0, with 9 bases in between. CDR3 length equals 15 residues. From germline, CDR1 is ENHRY and CDR2 SYGVKD. This TCR was recovered from an elderly woman with acute or convalescent COVID-19. The V gene is TRBV10-3, the J gene TRBJ2-2; maybe TRBD2 (5 bases). Sequenced: peripheral blood. The CDR3 spells CAISGAAANTGELFF. In DNA, the CDR3 is TGTGCCATCAGTGGAGCGGCAGCGAACACCGGGGAGCTGTTTTTT.